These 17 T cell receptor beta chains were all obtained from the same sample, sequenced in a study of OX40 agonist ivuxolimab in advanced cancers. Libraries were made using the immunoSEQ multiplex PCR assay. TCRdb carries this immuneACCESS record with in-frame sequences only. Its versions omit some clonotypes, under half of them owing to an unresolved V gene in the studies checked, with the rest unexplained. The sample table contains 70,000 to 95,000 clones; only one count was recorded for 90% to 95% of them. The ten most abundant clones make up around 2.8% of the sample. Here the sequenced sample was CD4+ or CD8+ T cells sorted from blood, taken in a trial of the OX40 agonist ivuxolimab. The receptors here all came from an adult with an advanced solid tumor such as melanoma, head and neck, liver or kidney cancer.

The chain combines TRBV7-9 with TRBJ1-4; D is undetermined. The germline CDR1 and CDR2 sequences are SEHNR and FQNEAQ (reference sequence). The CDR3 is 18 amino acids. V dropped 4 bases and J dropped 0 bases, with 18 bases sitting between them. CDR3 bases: TGTGCCAGCAGCTCGACCGTAGATGTAGGAGCAACTAATGAAAAACTGTTTTTT. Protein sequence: CASSSTVDVGATNEKLFF.

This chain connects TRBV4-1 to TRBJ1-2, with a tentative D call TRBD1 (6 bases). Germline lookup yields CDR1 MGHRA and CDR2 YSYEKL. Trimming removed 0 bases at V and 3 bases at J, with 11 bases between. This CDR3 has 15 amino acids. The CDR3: CASSQEAGVDYGYTF. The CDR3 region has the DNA TGCGCCAGCAGCCAAGAGGCAGGGGTAGACTATGGCTACACCTTC.

The CDR3, as DNA: TGTGCCTGGAGTGTAACTATCCACGAGCAGTACTTC. Amino acid sequence: CAWSVTIHEQYF. V gene TRBV30 combines with J gene TRBJ2-7; D gene uncertain. CDR1 GTSNPN and CDR2 SVGIG come from the germline V gene (reference sequence). Trimming cost V 0 bases and J 5 bases, with 8 bases left between them. This CDR3 is built from 12 residues.

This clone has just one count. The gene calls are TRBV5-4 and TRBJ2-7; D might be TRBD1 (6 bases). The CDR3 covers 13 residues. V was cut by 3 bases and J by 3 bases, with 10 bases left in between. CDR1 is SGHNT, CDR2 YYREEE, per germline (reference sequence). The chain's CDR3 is CASSSRDNYEQYF. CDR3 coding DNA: TGTGCCAGCAGCTCCCGGGACAACTACGAGCAGTACTTC.

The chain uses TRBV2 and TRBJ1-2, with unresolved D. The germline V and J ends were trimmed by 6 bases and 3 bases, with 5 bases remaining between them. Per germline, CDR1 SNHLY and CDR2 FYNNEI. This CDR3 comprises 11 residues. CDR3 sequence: CASSRDYGYTF. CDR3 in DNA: TGTGCCAGCAGCCGGGACTATGGCTACACCTTC.

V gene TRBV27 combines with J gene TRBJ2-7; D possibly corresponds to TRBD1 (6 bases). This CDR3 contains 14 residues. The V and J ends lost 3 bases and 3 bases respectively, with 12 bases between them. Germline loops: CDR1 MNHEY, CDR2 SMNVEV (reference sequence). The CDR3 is CASSFTGRGYEQYF. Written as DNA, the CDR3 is TGTGCCAGCAGTTTCACAGGGAGAGGCTACGAGCAGTACTTC.

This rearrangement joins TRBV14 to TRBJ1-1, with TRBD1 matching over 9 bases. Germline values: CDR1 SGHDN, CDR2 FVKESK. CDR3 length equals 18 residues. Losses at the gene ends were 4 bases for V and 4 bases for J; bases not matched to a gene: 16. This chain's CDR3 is CASSPLGQGRPWGTEAFF. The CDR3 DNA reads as TGTGCCAGCAGCCCTTTGGGACAGGGAAGGCCCTGGGGCACTGAAGCTTTCTTT.

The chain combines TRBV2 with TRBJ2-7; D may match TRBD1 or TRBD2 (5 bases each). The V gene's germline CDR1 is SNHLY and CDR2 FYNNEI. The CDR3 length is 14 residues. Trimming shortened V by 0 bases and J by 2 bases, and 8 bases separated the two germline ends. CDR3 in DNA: TGTGCCAGCAGTGAAGCGGGACGCGCCTACGAGCAGTACTTC. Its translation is CASSEAGRAYEQYF.

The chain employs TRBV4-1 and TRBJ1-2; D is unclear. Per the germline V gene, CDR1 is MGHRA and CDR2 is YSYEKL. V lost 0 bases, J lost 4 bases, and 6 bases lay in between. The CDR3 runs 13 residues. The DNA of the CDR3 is TGCGCCAGCAGCCAAGAGACGGCCTATGGCTACACCTTC. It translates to CASSQETAYGYTF.

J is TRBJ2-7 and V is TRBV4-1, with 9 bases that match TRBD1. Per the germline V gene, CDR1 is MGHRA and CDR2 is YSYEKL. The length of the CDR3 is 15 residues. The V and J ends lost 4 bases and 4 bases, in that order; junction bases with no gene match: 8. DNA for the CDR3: TGCGCCAGCAGCCCGGGGACAGGGTCTTCGTACGAGCAGTACTTC. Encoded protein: CASSPGTGSSYEQYF.

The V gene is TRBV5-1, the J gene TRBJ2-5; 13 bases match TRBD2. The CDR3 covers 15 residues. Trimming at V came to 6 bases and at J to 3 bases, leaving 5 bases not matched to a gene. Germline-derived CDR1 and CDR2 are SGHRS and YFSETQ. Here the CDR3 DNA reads TGCGCCAGCAACGCCGGGACTAGCGGGAAAGAGACCCAGTACTTC. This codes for CASNAGTSGKETQYF.

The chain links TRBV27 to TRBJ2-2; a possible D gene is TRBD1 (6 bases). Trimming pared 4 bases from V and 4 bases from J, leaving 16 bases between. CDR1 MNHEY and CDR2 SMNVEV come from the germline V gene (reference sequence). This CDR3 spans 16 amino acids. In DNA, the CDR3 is TGTGCCAGCAGTTCTTACAGGGCGTTGAGCACCGGGGAGCTGTTTTTT. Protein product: CASSSYRALSTGELFF.

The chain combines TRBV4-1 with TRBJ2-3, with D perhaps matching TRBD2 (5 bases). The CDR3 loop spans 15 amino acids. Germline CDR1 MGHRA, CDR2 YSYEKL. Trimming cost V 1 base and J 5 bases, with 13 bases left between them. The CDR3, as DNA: TGCGCCAGCAGCCAAGTTCAAGGCGGAGGAGATACGCAGTATTTT. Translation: CASSQVQGGGDTQYF.

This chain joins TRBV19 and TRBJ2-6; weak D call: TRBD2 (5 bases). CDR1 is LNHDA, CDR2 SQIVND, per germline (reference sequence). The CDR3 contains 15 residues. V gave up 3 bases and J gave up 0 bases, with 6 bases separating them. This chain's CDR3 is CASSMEVSGANVLTF. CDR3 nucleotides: TGTGCCAGTAGTATGGAGGTCTCTGGGGCCAACGTCCTGACTTTC.

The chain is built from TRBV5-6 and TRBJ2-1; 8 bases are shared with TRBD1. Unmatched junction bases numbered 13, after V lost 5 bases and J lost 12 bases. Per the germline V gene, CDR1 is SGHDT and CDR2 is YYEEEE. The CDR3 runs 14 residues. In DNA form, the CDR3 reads TGTGCCAGCAGTTCTGGGACAGGACTTCATGGGCAGTTCTTC. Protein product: CASSSGTGLHGQFF.

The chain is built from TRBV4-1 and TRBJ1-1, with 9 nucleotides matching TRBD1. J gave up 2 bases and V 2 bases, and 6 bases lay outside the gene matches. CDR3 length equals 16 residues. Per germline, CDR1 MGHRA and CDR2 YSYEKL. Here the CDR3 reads CASSQNDRGANTEAFF. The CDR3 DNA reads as TGCGCCAGCAGCCAAAACGACAGGGGGGCTAACACTGAAGCTTTCTTT.

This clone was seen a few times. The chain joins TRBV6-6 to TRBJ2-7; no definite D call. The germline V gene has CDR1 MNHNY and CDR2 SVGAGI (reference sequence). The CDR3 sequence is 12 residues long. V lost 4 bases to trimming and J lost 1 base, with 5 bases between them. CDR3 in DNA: TGTGCCAGCAGTTTCGAGTCCTACGAGCAGTACTTC. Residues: CASSFESYEQYF.